The 31 T cell receptor beta chains below were found in one sample sequenced in a study of response to subunit inactivated influenza vaccine (dated by TCRdb to 2016 to 2019). Library prep was done by RT-PCR. Sequencing relied on an Illumina HiSeq 2500. TCRdb redid the processing of the public reads, applying fastp at Q25 and MiXCR, and retained in-frame beta chains. Rows with one shared CDR3 protein collapse into an entry with the most common genes and DNA. The sample includes about 620,000 distinct CDR3 sequences, with about 10% observed a single time. About a tenth of the sample lies in the top ten. Sequences were derived from PBMCs from blood, sampled on the day of vaccination. The receptors here all came from a man between 45 and 60 years old who received an inactivated influenza vaccine. Donor details come from another sample of the same person, matched by shared clones.

The genes are TRBV7-2 and TRBJ2-7, with 8 bases aligning to TRBD2. In germline, CDR1 is SGHTA, CDR2 FQGNSA. CDR3 length: 14 amino acids. J lost 2 bases, V lost 8 bases, and 8 bases had no gene match. The CDR3 loop is CASRGRAGAYEQYF. CDR3 coding DNA: TGTGCCAGCCGGGGACGAGCGGGAGCCTACGAGCAGTACTTC. The variable domain in full, with the rest retrieved from reference TRBV7-2 and TRBJ2-7, is GAGVSQSPSNKVTEKGKDVELRCDPISGHTALYWYRQSLGQGLEFLIYFQGNSAPDKSGLPSDRFSAERTGGSVSTLTIQRTQQEDSAVYLCASRGRAGAYEQYFGPGTRLTVT.

A few counts support this clonotype. The chain couples TRBV15 to TRBJ2-3; D is undetermined. CDR1 is LNHNV, CDR2 YYDKDF, per germline (reference sequence). The CDR3 runs to 13 residues. The ends were cut back, 5 bases at V and 1 base at J, with 7 bases in the middle. The CDR3 nucleotides are TGTGCCACCAGCCGACGGGGCACAGATACGCAGTATTTT. Translated: CATSRRGTDTQYF.

The rearrangement joins TRBV11-2 to TRBJ2-5, with D tentatively TRBD1 or TRBD2 (5 bases each). Germline V gene data show CDR1 as SGHAT and CDR2 as FQNNGV. This CDR3 comprises 13 residues. V was shortened by 2 bases and J by 13 bases, with 17 bases between the two germline ends. CDR3 sequence (DNA): TGTGCCAGCAGCTTACAAACTAGGGGCGAAACGTACTTC. Encoded protein: CASSLQTRGETYF.

There are a few counts of this clonotype. This chain uses TRBV12-3 or TRBV12-4 with TRBJ2-3; no clear D gene. The CDR3 loop spans 18 amino acids. V was clipped by 2 bases and J by 0 bases, with 18 bases between them. CDR3 bases: TGTGCCAGCAGTTTACCCGGCAGGAAAACATCTAGCACAGATACGCAGTATTTT. Protein product: CASSLPGRKTSSTDTQYF.

This clonotype appeared many times. The chain couples TRBV6-1 to TRBJ2-7, with a possible D match to TRBD1 (6 bases). Trimming shortened V by 4 bases and J by 7 bases, and 20 bases separated the two germline ends. The germline gives CDR1 MNHNS, CDR2 SASEGT. The CDR3 spans 15 residues. The CDR3, as DNA: TGTGCCAGCAGTGCACCGGGACGGATGAGGGGGGAGCAGTACTTC. Its translation: CASSAPGRMRGEQYF.

This clonotype has a handful of counts. The V call is TRBV6-5, the J call TRBJ2-1; TRBD2 matches 10 bases. Germline V gene data show CDR1 as MNHEY and CDR2 as SVGAGI. This CDR3 is 18 amino acids long. Trimming took 0 bases from V and 4 from J; bases not matched to a gene: 9. CDR3 nucleotide sequence: TGTGCCAGCAGTTACTCGTATAGGCTAGCGGGAGTTTACAATGAGCAGTTCTTC. As protein: CASSYSYRLAGVYNEQFF.

This clonotype appeared a few times. The chain uses TRBV20-1 and TRBJ2-1, with D tentatively TRBD1 (6 bases). The V end lost 6 bases, the J end lost 4 bases, and 22 bases lay between the germline ends. The germline CDR1 and CDR2 sequences are DFQATT and SNEGSKA (reference sequence). The CDR3 totals 16 residues. The CDR3 nucleotides are TGCAGTGCCTTCATGTGGGGACAAGGGATTTACAATGAGCAGTTCTTC. As protein: CSAFMWGQGIYNEQFF.

This clonotype was observed a few times. The chain recombines TRBV20-1 with TRBJ1-4, with TRBD1 as a possible D gene (5 bases). CDR3 size: 13 residues. The V gene's germline CDR1 is DFQATT and CDR2 SNEGSKA (reference sequence). With 4 bases removed from V and 6 bases from J, the gap between germline ends came to 12 bases. CDR3 DNA: TGCAGTGCTACACAGAGGGGTGATGAAAAACTGTTTTTT. Translated, it gives CSATQRGDEKLFF.

The J gene is TRBJ2-3, the V gene TRBV7-2, with 10 positions matching TRBD2. V dropped 5 bases and J dropped 2; count of bases not matched to a gene: 7. There are 16 residues in the CDR3. Germline V gene lookup returns CDR1 SGHTA and CDR2 FQGNSA. In DNA form, the CDR3 reads TGTGCCAGCAGCCCCCTAGCGGGGGCCTACACAGATACGCAGTATTTT. Protein sequence: CASSPLAGAYTDTQYF.

This clonotype has only a few counts. The chain has TRBV24-1 and TRBJ2-1; TRBD1 might be the D (6 bases). The germline CDR1 and CDR2 sequences are KGHDR and SFDVKD. The CDR3 covers 16 residues. Trimming shortened V by 2 bases and J by 4 bases, and 14 bases separated the two germline ends. CDR3 bases: TGTGCCACCAGTGATTCCCAGGGGTCTCCATACAATGAGCAGTTCTTC. This gives the protein CATSDSQGSPYNEQFF.

This clonotype was recorded at least ten times. J is TRBJ1-6 and V is TRBV7-2; 11 nucleotides line up with TRBD1. CDR3 size: 16 residues. Germline values: CDR1 SGHTA, CDR2 FQGNSA. The V segment lost 0 bases and the J segment 5 bases; nucleotides outside the gene matches: 0. CDR3 residues: CASSLAGQGDNSPLHF. The CDR3 DNA reads TGTGCCAGCAGCTTAGCGGGACAGGGGGATAATTCACCCCTCCACTTT.

CDR3 DNA sequence: TGTGCCAGCAGCGAATTACCCGGGGAGACCCAGTACTTC. This gives the protein CASSELPGETQYF. The chain has TRBV7-9 and TRBJ2-5; D unresolved. Germline loops: CDR1 SEHNR, CDR2 FQNEAQ (reference sequence). V was clipped by 5 bases and J by 5 bases, with 12 bases between them. CDR3 length: 13 residues.

This chain uses TRBV29-1 with TRBJ2-3; TRBD2 is a possible D gene (6 bases). Between the trimmed V and J ends, which lost 3 bases and 2 bases, there was a span of 9 bases. CDR1 is SQVTM and CDR2 is ANQGSEA in the germline V gene. This CDR3 has 13 residues. Here the CDR3 DNA reads TGCAGCGTTGATAGCGGTTCCACAGATACGCAGTATTTT. This encodes CSVDSGSTDTQYF.

The V call is TRBV29-1, the J call TRBJ2-7; no clear D gene. Per germline, CDR1 SQVTM and CDR2 ANQGSEA. This CDR3 has 12 residues. Trimming removed 4 bases from V and 3 bases from J, with 10 bases in between. CDR3 nucleotides: TGCAGCGTTGTCGACAACTTCTACGAGCAGTACTTC. Amino acid sequence: CSVVDNFYEQYF.

This clonotype has just a few counts. CDR3 in DNA: TGCGCCAGCCGAAACAGGGTGGGTTCACCCCTCCACTTT. As protein: CASRNRVGSPLHF. The chain couples TRBV10-1 to TRBJ1-6, with D tentatively TRBD1 (6 bases). The CDR3 sequence is 13 residues long. Trimming shortened V by 8 bases and J by 9 bases, and 14 bases separated the two germline ends. CDR1 WNHNN and CDR2 SYGVQD come from the germline V gene (reference sequence).

This chain joins TRBV9 and TRBJ2-1; D is tentatively TRBD1 or TRBD2 (5 bases each). The CDR3 sequence is 19 residues long. The germline V gene has CDR1 SGDLS and CDR2 YYNGEE. Trimming removed 1 base at V and 3 bases at J, with 23 bases between. CDR3 DNA: TGTGCCAGCAGCGTATTTAGTAGAGAGCGGCAGGGTAACTACAATGAGCAGTTCTTC. Translating gives CASSVFSRERQGNYNEQFF.

This clonotype was counted at least ten times. The V call is TRBV28, the J call TRBJ2-3; 13 bases map to TRBD2. The length of the CDR3 is 16 residues. The germline V gene has CDR1 MDHEN and CDR2 SYDVKM. J was trimmed by 3 bases and V by 3 bases; bases with no gene match: 3. CDR3 sequence: CASSFGTSGETDTQYF. The CDR3 bases are TGTGCCAGCAGTTTTGGGACTAGCGGGGAAACAGATACGCAGTATTTT.

This clonotype appeared many times. The V and J genes are TRBV7-9 and TRBJ2-2; D is uncertain. The V and J ends lost 1 base and 1 base respectively, with 7 bases between them. The CDR3 consists of 15 residues. CDR1 and CDR2 (germline): SEHNR, FQNEAQ (reference sequence). Here the CDR3 DNA reads TGTGCCAGCAGCTTAGGATCGGGGAACACCGGGGAGCTGTTTTTT. Translation: CASSLGSGNTGELFF.

The chain recombines TRBV20-1 with TRBJ2-7; 9 positions match TRBD2. The junction had 7 bases not matched to a gene; V was cut back by 3 bases and J by 4 bases. Germline values: CDR1 DFQATT, CDR2 SNEGSKA (reference sequence). The CDR3 is made up of 14 amino acids. The CDR3 bases are TGCAGTGCTAGGAGGCGGGAGGGCCATTACGAGCAGTACTTC. Translation: CSARRREGHYEQYF.

This chain connects TRBV28 to TRBJ1-5; D not certain. The V end was cut by 2 bases, the J end by 4 bases, with 12 bases between. The germline CDR1 and CDR2 sequences are MDHEN and SYDVKM. The CDR3 is made up of 15 amino acids. DNA of the CDR3: TGTGCCAGCAGTTTAAACGAGGTGCGGAATCAGCCCCAGCATTTT. The encoded protein is CASSLNEVRNQPQHF.

J is TRBJ2-5 and V is TRBV27; D possibly corresponds to TRBD1 (6 bases). The CDR3 loop spans 11 amino acids. The germline V and J ends were trimmed by 8 bases and 5 bases, with 9 bases remaining between them. Germline V CDR1 and CDR2: MNHEY, SMNVEV (reference sequence). CDR3 sequence (DNA): TGTGCCAGCGGAAGGGGGGAGACCCAGTACTTC. Its translation: CASGRGETQYF.

This clonotype was picked up a small number of times. V is TRBV18 and J is TRBJ2-7; 8 bases are a match to TRBD1. The germline V gene has CDR1 KGHSH and CDR2 LQKENI. The CDR3 contains 16 residues. Losses at the gene ends were 3 bases for V and 0 bases for J; bases not matched to a gene: 7. The CDR3 nucleotides read TGTGCCAGCTCACCGGGACAGGATATTAGCTCCTACGAGCAGTACTTC. Translated: CASSPGQDISSYEQYF.

This clonotype has only a few counts. The chain is built from TRBV30 and TRBJ2-3; a weak D match, TRBD2 (5 bases). Germline V gene data show CDR1 as GTSNPN and CDR2 as SVGIG (reference sequence). V lost 3 bases, J lost 3 bases, and 10 bases lay in between. This CDR3 is built from 13 residues. In DNA form, the CDR3 reads TGTGCCTGGAGCACGGGGTTAACAGATACGCAGTATTTT. It codes for CAWSTGLTDTQYF.

With respect to this clonotype: One base away lies a much larger clone, so this may be a sequencing read error. The chain carries TRBV3-1 and TRBJ2-7; 11 positions match TRBD1. The V and J ends lost 1 base and 6 bases, in that order; junction bases with no gene match: 5. The CDR3 has 15 residues. Germline V lookup: CDR1 LGHDT, CDR2 YNNKEL (reference sequence). The CDR3 DNA is TGTGCCAGCAGCCAAGGGACAGGGGGCTACTTCGAGCAGTACTTC. This sequence encodes CASSQGTGGYFEQYF.

This clonotype showed up just a few times. The V gene is TRBV20-1, the J gene TRBJ2-3; 9 bases agree with TRBD2. CDR3 size: 16 residues. V gave up 5 bases and J gave up 0 bases; unmatched junction bases: 9. Germline CDR1 reads DFQATT; CDR2 reads SNEGSKA (reference sequence). CDR3 DNA: TGCAGTGCTCCAAACAGACTAGCGGTTAGCACAGATACGCAGTATTTT. It encodes CSAPNRLAVSTDTQYF.

This clonotype has more than one count but fewer than ten. The chain carries TRBV7-7 and TRBJ2-1, with 11 bases identical to TRBD2. The CDR3 is 15 amino acids. The J segment lost 3 bases and the V segment lost 3 bases, leaving 1 base of the junction unmatched. CDR1 SSHAT and CDR2 FNYEAQ come from the germline V gene (reference sequence). The CDR3: CASSLTSGNYNEQFF. CDR3 in DNA: TGTGCCAGCAGCTTGACTAGCGGGAACTACAATGAGCAGTTCTTC.

This clonotype was seen only a few times. The chain has TRBV28 and TRBJ2-5; 10 bases map to TRBD2. The V gene's germline CDR1 is MDHEN and CDR2 SYDVKM. Losses at the gene ends were 5 bases for V and 4 bases for J; bases not matched to a gene: 7. The CDR3 spans 15 residues. CDR3 in amino acids: CASSLTAGGLETQYF. CDR3 nucleotide sequence: TGTGCCAGCAGTCTGACAGCGGGGGGGTTAGAGACCCAGTACTTC.

Only a few counts were recorded for this clonotype. The chain links TRBV5-1 to TRBJ2-3; maybe TRBD2 (5 bases). The CDR3 extends over 15 amino acids. Germline V gene lookup returns CDR1 SGHRS and CDR2 YFSETQ. Trimming stripped 3 bases from V and 1 base from J, with 12 bases between. This CDR3 reads CASSYSVTGTDTQYF. The CDR3, as DNA: TGCGCCAGCAGCTATAGCGTCACCGGCACAGATACGCAGTATTTT. The full variable domain, completed using reference TRBV5-1 and TRBJ2-3, is KAGVTQTPRYLIKTRGQQVTLSCSPISGHRSVSWYQQTPGQGLQFLFEYFSETQRNKGNFPGRFSGRQFSNSRSEMNVSTLELGDSALYLCASSYSVTGTDTQYFGPGTRLTVL.

This clonotype showed up just a few times. The gene calls are TRBV28 and TRBJ2-3; perhaps TRBD2 as D (5 bases). CDR1 MDHEN and CDR2 SYDVKM come from the germline V gene. With 4 bases removed from V and 0 bases from J, the gap between germline ends came to 17 bases. CDR3 length equals 17 residues. The CDR3 region has the DNA TGTGCCAGCAGTTCAAGGAGGCTAGCAGCTAGCACAGATACGCAGTATTTT. Amino acid sequence: CASSSRRLAASTDTQYF.

V and J are TRBV20-1 and TRBJ2-2; D is ambiguous. CDR1 DFQATT and CDR2 SNEGSKA come from the germline V gene (reference sequence). CDR3 length equals 13 residues. Trimming left V 6 bases short and J 6 bases short, with 14 bases between. CDR3 residues: CSAHPYRSGELFF. For the CDR3, the DNA is TGCAGTGCCCACCCTTACCGTTCCGGGGAGCTGTTTTTT.

V and J are TRBV15 and TRBJ2-7; 8 positions match TRBD1. The CDR3 covers 14 residues. The V segment lost 3 bases and the J segment 3 bases; nucleotides outside the gene matches: 4. From germline, CDR1 is LNHNV and CDR2 YYDKDF (reference sequence). In nucleotides, the CDR3 is TGTGCCACCAGCAGCGACAGGGGAGTCTACGAGCAGTACTTC. Protein: CATSSDRGVYEQYF.